This T cell receptor beta chain is from a study of shared T cell receptors in the human thymus. Germline CDR1 is GTSNPN and CDR2 is SVGIG (reference sequence). The CDR3 loop spans 13 amino acids. The V segment lost 2 bases and the J segment 4 bases; nucleotides outside the gene matches: 5. This clone was seen a single time. The data were produced by immunoSEQ multiplex PCR, yet TCRdb's version contains in-frame clones alone and is incomplete. The top ten clones hold more than 0.009% of a sample with hundreds of thousands of clones, 80% to 90% of them seen once. Another study also made use of these data, one on human thymus T cells. That report notes: Surgeons resected thymus tissue during corrective heart surgery. Among thymic and blood repertoires, usage of V and J genes appeared biased. Thymic repertoires of unrelated individuals were reported in related research to overlap highly.

This TCR was recovered from a boy younger than two with a congenital heart defect. Sample: thymocytes. The chain couples TRBV30 to TRBJ2-7; 7 nucleotides line up with TRBD1. In DNA, the CDR3 is TGTGCCTGGAGTAAATTACAGGGGTACGAGCAGTACTTC. Translation gives CAWSKLQGYEQYF.